This T cell receptor beta chain was sequenced in a study of blood T cell repertoires in COVID-19. This clone has a handful of counts. Sequencing was performed with immunoSEQ multiplex PCR; in TCRdb, only in-frame clones are kept and a portion is missing. The sample includes tens of thousands of clones, over 65% of them seen just once. The germline gives CDR1 LGHNA, CDR2 YNFKEQ. The CDR3 contains 14 residues. V gave up 3 bases and J gave up 5 bases; unmatched junction bases: 6. Sequencing used peripheral blood. The chain combines TRBV4-2 with TRBJ1-1; 7 positions agree with TRBD1. The receptor's source is a woman between 65 and 79 years old with acute or convalescent COVID-19. In DNA form, the CDR3 reads TGTGCCAGCAGCCACAAGACAGGGCGGACTGAAGCTTTCTTT. This sequence encodes CASSHKTGRTEAFF.